The entry below gives a single TCR beta chain sequence along with its context. As handled by the study authors: From reference gene primer amplification, estimates of nucleated cell counts were derived. Clones were sequenced by immunoSEQ multiplex PCR, and TCRdb holds only the in-frame ones, with some missing. V and J calls and clone size are copied from that table; D and trimming were computed from the DNA. The sample lists almost 350,000 clones, roughly 90% occurring once. There are 14 residues in the CDR3. Germline V CDR1 and CDR2: GTSNPN, SVGIG (reference sequence). The V segment lost 2 bases and the J segment 7 bases; nucleotides outside the gene matches: 10. The sample originates from a study of blood T cell repertoires in COVID-19. Looking at the study overall: The analysed material was cDNA or gDNA that came from T cells, B-cell-depleted T cells, or PBMCs.

This TCR came from an older woman with COVID-19, enrolled during active disease. J is TRBJ1-2 and V is TRBV30, with TRBD1 matching 7 bases. Input material: peripheral blood. The CDR3 here is CAWSTLTGVGGYTF. CDR3 in DNA: TGTGCCTGGAGTACCCTAACAGGGGTTGGTGGCTACACCTTC.